The T cell receptor beta chain under discussion was sequenced for a study of Tregs in tolerant kidney transplant recipients. Thawed PBMCs were rested overnight at 37°C with roughly 200 IU/ml IL-2 before regulatory T cell sorting. This clone was counted a few times. Only in-frame clones appear in the TCRdb table, and some are missing; sequencing was by immunoSEQ multiplex PCR. The sample records over 50,000 clones, 80% to 90% being singletons. This clonotype was sampled from a human donor who received a combined kidney and bone marrow transplant. The source was Tregs from blood, collected before the transplant.

This chain's CDR3 is CASSPDRHNYGYTF. The CDR3 region has the DNA TGTGCCAGCAGTCCCGACAGGCATAACTATGGCTACACCTTC. The V and J genes are TRBV27 and TRBJ1-2; perhaps TRBD1 as D (6 bases). Germline V gene sequence: CDR1 MNHEY, CDR2 SMNVEV (reference sequence). There are 14 residues in the CDR3. The V gene lost 5 bases and the J gene lost 1 base, with 11 bases spanning the gap.